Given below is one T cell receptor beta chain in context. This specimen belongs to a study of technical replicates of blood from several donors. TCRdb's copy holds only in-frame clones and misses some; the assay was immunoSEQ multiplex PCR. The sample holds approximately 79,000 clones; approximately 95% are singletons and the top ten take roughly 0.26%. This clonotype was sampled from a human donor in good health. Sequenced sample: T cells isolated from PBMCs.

The CDR3 region is CASSLPGSLNTEAFF. Here the CDR3 DNA reads TGTGCCAGCAGTCTCCCGGGGAGCCTGAACACTGAAGCTTTCTTT. The rearrangement joins TRBV28 to TRBJ1-1; no definite D call. V was trimmed by 5 bases and J by 0 bases, leaving 13 bases between them. CDR1 MDHEN and CDR2 SYDVKM come from the germline V gene. The CDR3 totals 15 residues.